This T cell receptor beta chain was captured in a study of T cells after yellow fever vaccination. Study-wide context: With SMART-Seq v4 Ultra Low Input, the fractions containing low cell numbers were prepared. Findings of the study overall: Across the CD4 and CD8 compartments, a small share of clonotypes was present in both. The study re-detected most primary-vaccination clones after the booster (96% CD4, roughly 88% CD8).

A process of 5'RACE template switching, which added a universal primer site and UMIs, was used to make TCR cDNA. MiXCR was run by TCRdb on the 5' RACE reads, yielding one entry per CDR3 protein. Here the sample spans some 120,000 distinct CDR3 sequences, approximately 8.4% being singletons. This CDR3 spans 18 amino acids. The J segment lost 1 base and the V segment lost 3 bases, leaving 9 bases of the junction unmatched. Germline values: CDR1 SGHRS, CDR2 YFSETQ. There are many counts of this clonotype. The antigen is undetermined. The chain employs TRBV5-1 and TRBJ2-1; 11 nucleotides match TRBD2. The sample consisted of CD8+ T cells sorted from PBMCs, taken 45 days after the yellow fever booster vaccination. The sequence derives from a man aged 25 to 45 who received the YFV17D yellow fever vaccine. This CDR3 reads CASSSTLAGGGSYNEQFF. The CDR3 DNA sequence: TGCGCCAGCAGCTCCACTCTAGCGGGAGGTGGTTCCTACAATGAGCAGTTCTTC.